One T cell receptor (beta chain) is described in this entry. The junction differs from germline at one of its ends, possibly a read error. The sample comes from a study of regulatory T cells in long-lasting Graves disease. CDR3 regions were amplified by Arm-PCR using iRepertoire HTBI primers to build TCR beta libraries. Via MiXCR, TCRdb re-called the multiplex PCR reads, giving one row per CDR3 protein. The table shows roughly 500,000 distinct CDR3 sequences, with more than 20% occurring only once. Noted time point: persistent/refractory GD, antithyroid drugs over 5 years with positive TRAb. There was RNA extracted from PBMCs, and the TCR library was made from it. Patients with Graves' disease were diagnosed by American Thyroid Association guidelines. In this cohort, patients came from an endocrinology department located in Xi'an, China. EDTA tubes received about 9.6 milliliters of drawn peripheral blood.

The sample in question was peripheral blood mononuclear cells (PBMCs), obtained when the disease was refractory, from a patient treated with antithyroid drugs. The receptor's source is a female donor with Graves disease.

CDR3 bases: TGCGCCAGCAGTTACTCTGGCGGGGTAAGGGGTTACGAGCAGTACTTC. The encoded protein is CASSYSGGVRGYEQYF. The J gene is TRBJ2-7, the V gene TRBV6-2 or TRBV6-3, with D perhaps TRBD2 (6 bases). This CDR3 region has 16 residues. Germline CDR1 is MNHEY and CDR2 is SVGEGT.